Listed below are T cell receptor beta chains from one sample, sequenced in a study of blood T cell repertoires in COVID-19. The assay was immunoSEQ multiplex PCR, and TCRdb's table has in-frame clones only and misses some. The top ten clones hold approximately 1.3% of a sample with roughly 430,000 clones, around nine tenths of them seen once. Sequenced sample: PBMCs or T cells enriched from blood (not recorded which). Receptors originate from a woman under 30 who had been exposed to COVID-19. Each CDR3 is given with its conserved first and last residue.

v_gene	j_gene	len	CDR3aa
TRBV18	TRBJ2-2	14	CASSPRDRPGELFF
TRBV5-1	TRBJ1-6	17	CASSLARDSSYNSPLHF
TRBV3-1/TRBV3-2	TRBJ1-3	15	CASSQDGGQGRPIYF
TRBV7-9	TRBJ1-6	15	CASQTASSYNSPLHF
TRBV27	TRBJ1-2	12	CATATGGHGYTF
TRBV9	TRBJ2-7	13	CASSATGDYEQYF
TRBV29-1	TRBJ2-1	13	CSVERTGASEQFF
TRBV30	TRBJ1-1	13	CAWTRQLDTEAFF
TRBV19	TRBJ2-1	14	CATRPGGANNEQFF
TRBV4-3	TRBJ1-3	17	CASSQTARQGAGNTIYF
TRBV5-6	TRBJ2-1	16	CASSYDRGSLYNEQFF
TRBV5-1	TRBJ2-7	16	CASSRGAPGQPYEQYF
TRBV12-3/TRBV12-4	TRBJ2-7	13	CASSFQVSYEQYF
TRBV4-2	TRBJ2-6	14	CASGGGSGANVLTF
TRBV4-2	TRBJ2-3	16	CASSQDKGVSRDTQYF
TRBV29-1	TRBJ1-2	12	CSVIRGDYGYTF
TRBV11-3	TRBJ1-3	13	CASSSGGGNTIYF
TRBV5-5	TRBJ2-1	14	CASSPGGSYNEQFF
TRBV9	TRBJ1-2	13	CASSVDFTYGYTF